This TCR beta chain was retrieved from a study of monozygotic twins with inflammatory bowel disease (dated 2019 in TCRdb). In terms of the full investigation: The complete study included approximately 30 monozygotic twin pairs: 19 IBD-discordant Danish pairs and nine German pairs, of which four were IBD-concordant and five were IBD-discordant. The search for disease-associated traits relied mainly on comparing IBD patients with their genetically identical healthy co-twins within discordant pairs. Each individual had, on average, about 151 000 unique TCRalpha sequences and 181 000 unique TCRbeta sequences available for analysis. Points the paper makes about the study in general: Differing immunosuppressive treatments among patients may have added background noise and inter-individual variability to the repertoires. A decrease in TCRbeta repertoire diversity, as measured by inverse Simpson index, was observed in IBD patients compared with their healthy co-twins. The analysis was unable to tell apart different T cell subtypes. Compared with healthy twins, IBD patients shared fewer clonotypes with other individuals, and the difference was most pronounced in patients with signs of disease activity. Concordant and discordant twins showed no difference in repertoire similarity, possibly because of limited statistical power. No single strong signal or clonotype linked to IBD turned up in the results, so the idea that one exists was not supported.

Library creation used 5' RACE. Preparation of each TCR library used approximately 3,500 ng of total RNA. For each sample, cDNA synthesis with SMARTScribe reverse transcriptase was split into eight separate reactions. During cDNA synthesis, template switching introduced unique molecular identifiers that contained a 6-nucleotide sample barcode. Amplification of TCRalpha and TCRbeta cDNA involved two nested PCRs of 16 and 9 cycles, and each PCR was followed by bead purification. Before amplification, cDNA was treated with uracil DNA-glycosylase and purified using the QIAquick PCR purification kit. The second PCR added Illumina TruSeq-compatible adapters along with sample-specific barcodes. TapeStation and Qubit were used to check library quality and concentration, and around 4.5 ng of each library went into the pool. Sequencing of the pooled libraries was done on an Illumina HiSeq2500 single-index Rapid Run using custom sequencing primers and 2 x 100 bp reads. Per the authors' processing: MiGEC version 1.2.6 was used for UMI-based consensus assembly to correct PCR and sequencing errors. MiXCR version 2.1.1 handled V(D)J alignment, clonotype assembly and CDR3 extraction. Normalisation of gene usage, clonotype sharing and MAIT/NKT TCR abundance was achieved by analysing the top 1000, 10 000 and 20 000 clonotypes per sample. After downsampling to 27 000 UMIs, diversity was calculated as the inverse Simpson index using the vegan R package. Paired Mann-Whitney U tests were applied to discordant twin pairs, and Benjamini-Hochberg correction was used for multiple testing. Following TCRdb reprocessing, every CDR3 protein sequence forms one entry, and DNA is not provided. TCRdb's processing, not the authors', yielded these V and J calls. The sample's table lists a count of 350,000 to 500,000 distinct CDR3 sequences. Of the sample, approximately 2.4% is held by the ten largest clones.

CDR1 SQVTM and CDR2 ANQGSEA are derived from the germline V gene. From its cysteine to its phenylalanine, the CDR3 spans 13 amino acids. The entry carries no DNA sequence. A roughly 2.6 ml peripheral blood sample was drawn into PAXgene tubes per donor and stored at -80°C. Without any T cell sorting, total RNA was extracted from whole blood using the PAXgene blood miRNA kit on an automated QIAcube. Deep TCRalpha and TCRbeta repertoire profiling with unique molecular barcoding was performed on peripheral blood of monozygotic twin pairs concordant or discordant for inflammatory bowel disease. Smoking habits were recorded for all twin pairs, with individuals classified as current, former or never smokers. On this clonotype: Which antigen it targets is not known.

Sequencing was performed on blood. Recombination linked TRBV29-1 to TRBJ1-1. This TCR was recovered from a human donor with ulcerative colitis or Crohn's disease, or a healthy co-twin of an affected twin (not recorded which). CDR3 loop: CSGRRTGNTEAFF.